These 31 T cell receptor beta chains originate from one sample sequenced in a study of tumor and adjacent non-tumor tissue in lung cancer. No cell sorting was done before RNA was extracted from the tissue. Distant lung tissue was collected more than 3 cm away from the tumor edge. TCRbeta libraries were built with three rounds of nested PCR, modified from ARM-PCR. One entry per CDR3 protein results from TCRdb running MiXCR on the multiplex PCR reads. This sample has around 99,000 distinct CDR3 sequences, with around 57% found just once. The sequenced sample consisted of distant non-tumor lung tissue. Every receptor here comes from a man in his fifties or sixties with non-small cell lung cancer.

The rearrangement links TRBV5-1 to TRBJ2-2; D unclear. Germline CDR1 is SGHRS and CDR2 is YFSETQ. Trimming left V 0 bases short and J 4 bases short, with 13 bases between. This CDR3 spans 16 amino acids. The CDR3 DNA is TGCGCCAGCAGCTTGGGGGCTACCAGAAGCACCGGGGAGCTGTTTTTT. This encodes CASSLGATRSTGELFF.

With respect to this clonotype: Relative to the germline gene, one junction end is altered; a read error may explain this. The genes are TRBV11-2 and TRBJ2-2, with 9 bases identical to TRBD2. The CDR3 totals 16 residues. Germline V gene lookup returns CDR1 SGHAT and CDR2 FQNNGV. CDR3 bases: TGCGCCAGCGGCATATTAGCGGGAGAGTACACGGGGGAGCTGATTTTT. Its protein is CASGILAGEYTGELIF. The full variable domain, its missing parts supplied by reference TRBV11-2 and TRBJ2-2, is EAGVAQSPRYKIIEKRQSVAFWCNPISGHATLYWYQQILGQGPKLLIQFQNNGVVDDSQLPKDRFSAERLKGVDSTLKIQPAKLEDSAVYLCASGILAGEYTGELIFGEGSRLTVL.

In regard to this clonotype: This may be a read error: a much more frequent sequence differs by one nucleotide. V gene TRBV30 combines with J gene TRBJ2-5; D is ambiguous. This CDR3 comprises 13 residues. V lost 4 bases, J lost 4 bases, and 13 bases lay in between. In germline, CDR1 is GTSNPN, CDR2 SVGIG (reference sequence). The CDR3 reads CAWTLGLAETQYF. The DNA of the CDR3 is TGTGCCTGGACCCTGGGATTGGCAGAGACCCAGTACTTC.

This clonotype was counted many times. The genes are TRBV4-3 and TRBJ2-5; 11 nucleotides align to TRBD1. V was clipped by 4 bases and J by 5 bases; unmatched bases: 0. Germline CDR1 is LGHNA and CDR2 is YSLEER. The CDR3 totals 13 residues. In DNA, the CDR3 is TGCGCCAGCAGCCGGGACAGGGGGGAGACCCAGTACTTC. Protein: CASSRDRGETQYF.

Of note for this clonotype: A read error may be the cause here, since a much bigger clone is one base away. This chain uses TRBV5-5 with TRBJ1-2; 8 bases agree with TRBD1. Germline V gene lookup returns CDR1 SGHKS and CDR2 YYEKEE (reference sequence). This CDR3 contains 16 residues. CDR3 loop: CASNLGAGGQTYGYTF. The CDR3 DNA reads as TGTGCCAGCAACTTGGGTGCAGGGGGCCAAACCTATGGCTACACCTTC.

V gene TRBV23-1 combines with J gene TRBJ2-5; TRBD2 aligns across 8 bases. TRBV23-1 is an ORF; its function is uncertain. J was trimmed by 4 bases and V by 3 bases; bases with no gene match: 16. This CDR3 contains 18 residues. CDR3 DNA sequence: TGCGCCAGCAGTCAGGTCTCGTTACCAGCGGGAGATGTAGAGACCCAGTACTTC. Its translation is CASSQVSLPAGDVETQYF.

The V call is TRBV29-1, the J call TRBJ2-5, with D possibly TRBD2 on 5 matching bases. Germline CDR1 is SQVTM and CDR2 is ANQGSEA. The CDR3 covers 15 residues. V was pared by 5 bases and J by 3 bases, with 19 bases between. CDR3 in amino acids: CSVRKTGRPEETQYF. In nucleotides, the CDR3 is TGCAGCGTTCGTAAAACGGGAAGGCCGGAAGAGACCCAGTACTTC.

Remarks on this clonotype: Because the CDR3 is missing its conserved closing phenylalanine or tryptophan, this is likely a read error. The V call is TRBV3-1, the J call TRBJ2-3, with D perhaps TRBD2 (6 bases). The V end was cut by 2 bases, the J end by 5 bases, with 11 bases between. This CDR3 is built from 14 residues. Germline CDR1 and CDR2: LGHDT and YNNKEL (reference sequence). The CDR3 here is CASSQSKEGDTQYY. In DNA, the CDR3 is TGTGCCAGCAGCCAATCAAAGGAGGGAGATACGCAGTATTAT.

The chain joins TRBV20-1 to TRBJ2-3; D uncertain. CDR1 is DFQATT, CDR2 SNEGSKA, per germline (reference sequence). The CDR3 runs 12 residues. The germline V and J ends were trimmed by 3 bases and 6 bases, with 10 bases remaining between them. The CDR3 loop is CSARGMADTQYF. The CDR3 bases are TGCAGTGCTAGGGGGATGGCGGATACGCAGTATTTT.

A remark on this clonotype: The junction differs from germline at one of its ends, possibly a read error. The chain recombines TRBV20-1 with TRBJ1-5, with 10 positions matching TRBD1. Germline lookup yields CDR1 DFQATT and CDR2 SNEGSKA (reference sequence). This CDR3 contains 15 residues. The CDR3: CNASGGQGNNQPQHF. DNA for the CDR3: TGCAATGCTAGCGGGGGACAGGGGAATAATCAGCCCCAGCATTTT.

The chain has TRBV20-1 and TRBJ2-2; the D call may be TRBD1 or TRBD2 (6 bases each). V lost 3 bases to trimming and J lost 4 bases, with 18 bases between them. The CDR3 is made up of 16 amino acids. Germline assignment: CDR1 DFQATT and CDR2 SNEGSKA (reference sequence). The CDR3 here is CSARVGSRGGTGELFF. The CDR3 nucleotides are TGCAGTGCTAGGGTCGGGAGTAGAGGGGGCACCGGGGAGCTGTTTTTT.

Note on this clonotype: A much larger clone lies a single base off, so this may be a read error. The chain couples TRBV24-1 to TRBJ2-6; maybe TRBD2 (6 bases). This CDR3 region has 19 residues. Trimming shortened V by 3 bases and J by 0 bases, and 17 bases separated the two germline ends. CDR1 and CDR2 from the germline V gene are KGHDR and SFDVKD. The CDR3 here is CATSDPRASANSGANVLTF. CDR3 sequence (DNA): TGTGCCACCAGTGATCCCCGCGCTAGCGCTAACTCTGGGGCCAACGTCCTGACTTTC.

A word on this clonotype: The junction shows a germline mismatch at one end, possibly a read error. V and J are TRBV5-1 and TRBJ1-5; TRBD1 might be the D (5 bases). The CDR3 is 15 residues long. Germline values: CDR1 SGHRS, CDR2 YFSETQ. The CDR3 loop is CASSLGVSKNQPQHF. The CDR3 region has the DNA TGCGCCAGCAGTTTGGGGGTGTCCAAGAATCAGCCCCAGCATTTT.

For this clonotype: Germline is not matched at one junction end, which may reflect a read error. The CDR3 DNA sequence: TGTGTCAGCAGCTTGGAGGCATCGAAGACTGAAGCTTTCTTT. This sequence encodes CVSSLEASKTEAFF. V usage is TRBV5-6 and J usage is TRBJ1-1, with D unclear. This CDR3 comprises 14 residues. Looked up from germline, CDR1 is SGHDT and CDR2 is YYEEEE.

Notes on this clonotype: Lacking the conserved final phenylalanine or tryptophan, this CDR3 likely reflects a read error. The rearrangement joins TRBV5-1 to TRBJ2-1, with no clear D. Germline loops: CDR1 SGHRS, CDR2 YFSETQ. The CDR3 covers 16 residues. CDR3 DNA: TGCGCCAGCAGCTTGGAGGGCCCTCAGTCCTTCAATGAGCAGTTCCTC. It yields the protein CASSLEGPQSFNEQFL.

For this clonotype: The CDR3 carries no conserved terminal phenylalanine or tryptophan, so it likely arises from a read error. The chain carries TRBV11-3 and TRBJ2-2, with 7 nucleotides matching TRBD2. The CDR3 spans 13 residues. Germline lookup yields CDR1 SGHNT and CDR2 YENEEA. The CDR3, as DNA: TGTGCCAGCAGCTTATCATACACGGGGGGGCTGTTTTTG. Translation: CASSLSYTGGLFL.

A remark on this clonotype: A much larger clone differs from this one at a single base, so this may be a read error. The chain joins TRBV5-6 to TRBJ2-7, with D perhaps TRBD1 (5 bases). The germline CDR1 and CDR2 sequences are SGHDT and YYEEEE. This CDR3 contains 14 residues. The DNA for the CDR3 is TGTGCCAGCAGCTTGACAGGACCCTCCTACGGGCAGTACTTC. Translating it yields CASSLTGPSYGQYF.

Turning to this clonotype: This may be a read error: a much more frequent sequence differs by one nucleotide. The gene calls are TRBV28 and TRBJ2-5; D might be TRBD1 or TRBD2, each matching 5 bases. Between the trimmed V and J ends, which lost 10 bases and 12 bases, there was a span of 21 bases. This CDR3 region has 12 residues. Germline V gene sequence: CDR1 MDHEN, CDR2 SYDVKM. The CDR3 is CATVEGQTTEYF. The CDR3 bases are TGTGCCACCGTTGAGGGGCAGACAACGGAGTACTTC.

Turning to this clonotype: A read error may produce the germline difference seen at one junction end. V gene TRBV28 combines with J gene TRBJ1-1, with TRBD1 identical over 7 bases. This CDR3 is built from 15 residues. Looked up from germline, CDR1 is MDHEN and CDR2 is SYDVKM. CDR3 region: CASQPNRQGNTEPFF. The CDR3 coding sequence is TGTGCCAGCCAACCCAACCGACAGGGTAACACTGAACCTTTCTTT.

Many counts were recorded for this clonotype. This chain joins TRBV29-1 and TRBJ2-3, with 9 bases lining up with TRBD2. Germline V gene data show CDR1 as SQVTM and CDR2 as ANQGSEA. This CDR3 spans 15 amino acids. Trimming at V came to 4 bases and at J to 4 bases, leaving 9 bases not matched to a gene. The CDR3 sequence: CSVVVGGRAADTQYF. DNA of the CDR3: TGCAGCGTTGTGGTTGGCGGGAGGGCCGCAGATACGCAGTATTTT.

This clonotype was seen at least ten times. This chain links TRBV6-5 with TRBJ2-1, with TRBD2 as a possible D gene (5 bases). Trimming removed 4 bases from V and 0 bases from J, with 13 bases in between. The CDR3 extends over 16 amino acids. Germline loops: CDR1 MNHEY, CDR2 SVGAGI. CDR3 bases: TGTGCCAGCAGTTCGGGGTATAGCAGCTCCTACAATGAGCAGTTCTTC. Its translation: CASSSGYSSSYNEQFF.

Concerning this clonotype: This may stem from a read error, because a much larger clone lies one nucleotide away. This chain connects TRBV20-1 to TRBJ1-5, with D maybe TRBD1 (6 bases). The germline V gene has CDR1 DFQATT and CDR2 SNEGSKA (reference sequence). This CDR3 contains 12 residues. CDR3 in amino acids: CSAREGGQPQQF. Written as DNA, the CDR3 is TGCAGTGCTAGAGAGGGTGGACAGCCCCAGCAATTT.

This sequence joins TRBV4-3 and TRBJ2-3, with D possibly being TRBD2 (6 bases). The V and J ends lost 11 bases and 6 bases respectively, with 18 bases between them. There are 13 residues in the CDR3. Germline V gene data show CDR1 as LGHNA and CDR2 as YSLEER. CDR3 DNA: TGCGCCGGAAGCGCAAGCCGGGAGGATACGCAGTATTTT. This encodes CAGSASREDTQYF.

This clonotype has more than one count but fewer than ten. This could be a read error, since a much larger clone is one nucleotide away. The gene calls are TRBV6-2 or TRBV6-3 and TRBJ1-1, with TRBD1 matching 10 bases. The CDR3 sequence is 18 residues long. The trim removed 6 bases at V and 3 bases at J, leaving 16 bases unmatched. Germline assignment: CDR1 MNHEY and CDR2 SVGEGT. CDR3 in DNA: TGTGCCAGCAGACGCCATCCGAACCAGGACAGGGGGGACACTGAAGCTTTCTTT. It translates to CASRRHPNQDRGDTEAFF.

For this clonotype: Relative to the germline gene, one junction end is altered; a read error may explain this. This chain links TRBV5-5 with TRBJ2-5; D could derive from TRBD1 or TRBD2 (5 bases each). The germline V gene encodes CDR1 SGHKS and CDR2 YYEKEE (reference sequence). CDR3 length: 15 residues. The DNA for the CDR3 is TGTGTCAGCAGCTTAGTAGTGGGGGACCAAGAGACCCAGTACTTC. It specifies CVSSLVVGDQETQYF.

On this clonotype: This clone may be a read error of a much larger clone one base away. The V call is TRBV20-1, the J call TRBJ2-5, with D unclear. Trimming took 2 bases from V and 7 from J, leaving 17 bases between them. The CDR3 length is 14 residues. The V gene's germline CDR1 is DFQATT and CDR2 SNEGSKA (reference sequence). Written as DNA, the CDR3 is TGCAGTGCTAGATCCGTCGACACAGTAGGGACCCAGTACTTC. Amino acids: CSARSVDTVGTQYF.

Regarding this clonotype: A much bigger clone sits one base away, suggesting this may be a read error. This sequence joins TRBV5-1 and TRBJ2-1, with 9 nucleotides matching TRBD2. Per the germline V gene, CDR1 is SGHRS and CDR2 is YFSETQ. CDR3 size: 17 residues. Trimming at V came to 0 bases and at J to 5 bases, leaving 9 bases not matched to a gene. The CDR3 region is CASSLGEPAGGHNEQFF. CDR3 DNA sequence: TGCGCCAGCAGCTTGGGGGAACCAGCGGGAGGACACAATGAGCAGTTCTTC.

As regards this clonotype: Compared with germline, one end of the junction differs, possibly owing to a read error. The chain employs TRBV4-1 and TRBJ2-7; 7 bases align to TRBD2. This CDR3 spans 16 amino acids. CDR1 and CDR2 from the germline V gene are MGHRA and YSYEKL. The CDR3 DNA sequence: TGCACCAGCAGCCAAGCTGAGGCGGGAGTGACTCAGAAACAGTACTTC. This codes for CTSSQAEAGVTQKQYF.

As concerns this clonotype: One end of the junction varies from germline; a read error may be responsible. The genes are TRBV28 and TRBJ2-6; unclear D gene. The CDR3 contains 14 residues. CDR1 and CDR2 from the germline V gene are MDHEN and SYDVKM. The CDR3 sequence is CASSSGPGTNVLTF. The DNA for the CDR3 is TGTGCCAGCAGCTCTGGACCTGGGACCAACGTCCTGACTTTC.

Of note for this clonotype: This CDR3 is missing its conserved last phenylalanine or tryptophan, likely due to a read error. The rearrangement uses TRBV20-1 and TRBJ2-5; tentatively, D is TRBD1 or TRBD2 (6 bases each). Between the trimmed V and J ends, which lost 3 bases and 2 bases, there was a span of 16 bases. Per the germline V gene, CDR1 is DFQATT and CDR2 is SNEGSKA (reference sequence). CDR3 length: 15 amino acids. Written as DNA, the CDR3 is TGCAGTGCTAGGGAGGGGGTTCAAGTTCAAGAGACCCAGTACCTC. Translation: CSAREGVQVQETQYL.

With respect to this clonotype: The junction departs from the called germline gene at one end, perhaps through a read error. The chain recombines TRBV11-2 with TRBJ2-2; D gene ambiguous. This CDR3 is built from 13 residues. Per germline, CDR1 SGHAT and CDR2 FQNNGV. The CDR3 DNA sequence: TGTTCCAGCACCTCATTGAGGACCGGGGAGCTGTTTTTT. Protein: CSSTSLRTGELFF. The complete variable domain, with remaining parts taken from reference TRBV11-2 and TRBJ2-2, reads EAGVAQSPRYKIIEKRQSVAFWCNPISGHATLYWYQQILGQGPKLLIQFQNNGVVDDSQLPKDRFSAERLKGVDSTLKIQPAKLEDSAVYLCSSTSLRTGELFFGEGSRLTVL.